What follows describes a single TCR beta chain. TCRdb's copy holds only in-frame clones and misses some; the assay was immunoSEQ multiplex PCR. The data contain roughly 100,000 clones, around 96% of them singletons. The CDR3 is made up of 16 amino acids. CDR1 LGHNA and CDR2 YSLEER come from the germline V gene. V lost 0 bases, J lost 2 bases, and 12 bases lay in between. This entry is derived from a study of cytomegalovirus exposure and HLA in healthy donors. This receptor was taken from a woman between 18 and 29 years old in good health and CMV-seronegative. Sequencing input: PBMCs. The chain has TRBV4-3 and TRBJ2-3; D is unresolved. CDR3 loop: CASSQDPGSHTDTQYF. The CDR3 bases are TGCGCCAGCAGCCAAGATCCCGGGTCCCACACAGATACGCAGTATTTT.